These 21 T cell receptor beta chains came from one sample sequenced in a study of neurological immune-mediated disorders. TCRdb recomputed calls from the 5' RACE reads with MiXCR, one row per CDR3 protein. Found here are about 59,000 distinct CDR3 sequences, roughly 13% of them singletons; the top ten hold about 10%. Sequencing was carried out using PBMCs. The receptors come from a woman aged 60-75 years with HTLV-1-associated myelopathy (HAM/TSP).

This clonotype showed up many times. The chain uses TRBV2 and TRBJ1-2, with 9 nucleotides matching TRBD1. The ends lost 7 bases at V and 2 bases at J; junction bases unmatched: 11. CDR3 length equals 16 residues. The germline V gene encodes CDR1 SNHLY and CDR2 FYNNEI. CDR3 sequence reads: CASISYGDRDNYGYTF. The CDR3 DNA reads as TGTGCCAGCATCTCTTATGGGGACAGGGACAACTATGGCTACACCTTC. Drawing the rest from reference TRBV2 and TRBJ1-2, the complete variable domain is EPEVTQTPSHQVTQMGQEVILRCVPISNHLYFYWYRQILGQKVEFLVSFYNNEISEKSEIFDDQFSVERPDGSNFTLKIRSTKLEDSAMYFCASISYGDRDNYGYTFGSGTRLTVV.

This clonotype was observed at least ten times. The chain has TRBV5-1 and TRBJ2-1; D may be TRBD1 or TRBD2 (6 bases each). The CDR3 totals 15 residues. The germline CDR1 and CDR2 sequences are SGHRS and YFSETQ. Trimming took off 0 bases at V and 3 bases at J, with 10 bases between the two ends. The CDR3, as DNA: TGCGCCAGCAGCTTGGGTGGGGGGCTCTACAATGAGCAGTTCTTC. Protein sequence: CASSLGGGLYNEQFF.

This clonotype was found many times. The genes are TRBV5-1 and TRBJ2-2; D gene unclear. V lost 3 bases to trimming and J lost 1 base, with 7 bases between them. This CDR3 contains 14 residues. The V gene's germline CDR1 is SGHRS and CDR2 YFSETQ. DNA of the CDR3: TGCGCCAGCAGCTCCGACAAGAACACCGGGGAGCTGTTTTTT. Its protein product is CASSSDKNTGELFF.

Concerning this clonotype itself: Given a much more abundant clone one base away, this may be a read error. CDR3 nucleotides: TGTGCCAGCAGCCATATGACTAGCGGACTTTACGATGAGCAGTTCTTC. Its translation is CASSHMTSGLYDEQFF. The gene calls are TRBV5-6 and TRBJ2-1; 9 nucleotides align to TRBD2. CDR1 and CDR2 from the germline V gene are SGHDT and YYEEEE. The CDR3 covers 16 residues. The junction had 13 bases not matched to a gene; V was cut back by 4 bases and J by 8 bases.

On this clonotype: Being one base from a much bigger clone, this may be a read error. The CDR3 region has the DNA TGTGTCATCAGTGAGTCAGGGTACGAGCAGTACTTC. This sequence encodes CVISESGYEQYF. The V gene is TRBV10-3, the J gene TRBJ2-7; D may be TRBD1 (5 bases). The CDR3 spans 12 residues. Germline V gene lookup returns CDR1 ENHRY and CDR2 SYGVKD.

This clonotype was detected ten times or more. This chain connects TRBV24-1 to TRBJ1-2; D perhaps matches TRBD1 (6 bases). The V gene's germline CDR1 is KGHDR and CDR2 SFDVKD. The CDR3 has 13 amino acids. Deletions cut 5 bases from V and 8 bases from J, with 14 bases between. The CDR3 region is CATSGQEIEGYTF. CDR3 nucleotides: TGTGCCACCAGTGGACAGGAAATAGAAGGCTACACCTTC.

This clonotype appeared many times. The J gene is TRBJ2-5, the V gene TRBV14; the match to TRBD2 covers 13 bases. With V trimmed by 4 bases and J by 2 bases, 1 base remained unmatched. The CDR3 spans 15 residues. CDR1 SGHDN and CDR2 FVKESK come from the germline V gene. The CDR3 sequence: CASSLLAGGQETQYF. In DNA form, the CDR3 reads TGTGCCAGCAGCCTACTAGCGGGAGGGCAAGAGACCCAGTACTTC.

This clonotype was counted ten times or more. The chain combines TRBV5-5 with TRBJ2-2; D is perhaps TRBD1 or TRBD2 (5 bases each). The CDR3 has 15 residues. Deletions cut 2 bases from V and 6 bases from J, with 14 bases between. The germline V gene encodes CDR1 SGHKS and CDR2 YYEKEE (reference sequence). The CDR3 DNA follows: TGTGCCAGCAGCTTCGGGCCTCTGGGGGCCGGGGAGCTGTTTTTT. Translated, it gives CASSFGPLGAGELFF.

The rearrangement links TRBV20-1 to TRBJ2-1; no firm D call. The CDR3 is made up of 14 amino acids. Germline-derived CDR1 and CDR2 are DFQATT and SNEGSKA (reference sequence). Trimming shortened V by 2 bases and J by 0 bases, and 8 bases separated the two germline ends. This CDR3 reads CSARRVGSYNEQFF. The CDR3 DNA reads as TGCAGTGCTAGAAGAGTGGGCTCCTACAATGAGCAGTTCTTC.

This clonotype was recorded at least ten times. The rearrangement links TRBV5-1 to TRBJ2-5; possible D gene TRBD1, 6 bases. With 1 base removed from V and 4 bases from J, the gap between germline ends came to 20 bases. The V gene's germline CDR1 is SGHRS and CDR2 YFSETQ. The length of the CDR3 is 17 residues. This CDR3 is CASSLSPGTNVPETQYF. Here the CDR3 DNA reads TGCGCCAGCAGCTTGTCCCCCGGGACAAACGTTCCAGAGACCCAGTACTTC.

The table lists this clonotype with many counts. For the CDR3, the DNA is TGCGCCAGCAGCTTGAGGTTAGGGCCCTATGGCTACACCTTC. Its translation: CASSLRLGPYGYTF. This chain connects TRBV5-1 to TRBJ1-2; D is uncertain. This CDR3 comprises 14 residues. V was shortened by 1 base and J by 4 bases, with 11 bases between the two germline ends. CDR1 and CDR2 (germline): SGHRS, YFSETQ.

This clonotype has ten or more counts. The genes are TRBV29-1 and TRBJ1-1; TRBD1 is a possible D gene (5 bases). The CDR3 runs to 13 residues. V lost 7 bases to trimming and J lost 1 base, with 13 bases between them. Germline V gives CDR1 SQVTM, CDR2 ANQGSEA. DNA of the CDR3: TGCAGCGGAAATCCTAGGGGGAACACTGAAGCTTTCTTT. Its protein is CSGNPRGNTEAFF. Filled out from reference TRBV29-1 and TRBJ1-1, the complete variable domain reads SAVISQKPSRDICQRGTSLTIQCQVDSQVTMMFWYRQQPGQSLTLIATANQGSEATYESGFVIDKFPISRPNLTFSTLTVSNMSPEDSSIYLCSGNPRGNTEAFFGQGTRLTVV.

This clonotype came up many times. V usage is TRBV27 and J usage is TRBJ2-3; 7 positions match TRBD2. After removal of 5 bases from V and 1 base from J, the junction contained 6 bases not matched to a gene. The CDR3 has 15 residues. Germline V gives CDR1 MNHEY, CDR2 SMNVEV (reference sequence). The CDR3 nucleotides read TGTGCCAGCAGTCGATTAGCGGGTCGCACAGATACGCAGTATTTT. Residues: CASSRLAGRTDTQYF.

In this sample, this clonotype turned up many times. The chain recombines TRBV12-3 or TRBV12-4 with TRBJ1-1; D is uncertain. The CDR3 runs 13 residues. The germline V and J ends were trimmed by 1 base and 2 bases, with 5 bases remaining between them. The CDR3 DNA sequence: TGTGCCAGCAGTTTAGACGGTAACACTGAAGCTTTCTTT. Its protein product is CASSLDGNTEAFF.

This clonotype was observed a few times. CDR3 residues: CSGRGRGFTEAFF. CDR3 coding DNA: TGCAGCGGGAGGGGCAGGGGTTTCACTGAAGCTTTCTTT. V is TRBV29-1 and J is TRBJ1-1, with D maybe TRBD1 (6 bases). CDR1 is SQVTM and CDR2 is ANQGSEA in the germline V gene. This CDR3 has 13 residues. V was clipped by 7 bases and J by 4 bases, with 16 bases between them.

This clonotype was found many times. The chain carries TRBV20-1 and TRBJ2-1; 12 nucleotides agree with TRBD2. V shed 0 bases and J 9 bases; nucleotides not matched to a gene: 9. Germline CDR1 DFQATT, CDR2 SNEGSKA (reference sequence). The CDR3 has 16 amino acids. CDR3 DNA sequence: TGCAGTGCTAGAGATCCTCGACTAGCGGGAGAGACTGAGCAGTTCTTC. This encodes CSARDPRLAGETEQFF.

The V call is TRBV18, the J call TRBJ1-1, with D tentatively TRBD1 (5 bases). Germline CDR1 reads KGHSH; CDR2 reads LQKENI. Trimming pared 10 bases from V and 5 bases from J, leaving 14 bases between. CDR3 length equals 12 residues. CDR3 residues: CAISRQGTEAFF. The CDR3 nucleotides read TGTGCCATCTCTCGCCAGGGTACTGAAGCTTTCTTT. The full variable domain, completed using reference TRBV18 and TRBJ1-1, is NAGVMQNPRHLVRRRGQEARLRCSPMKGHSHVYWYRQLPEEGLKFMVYLQKENIIDESGMPKERFSAEFPKEGPSILRIQQVVRGDSAAYFCAISRQGTEAFFGQGTRLTVV.

This clonotype was found many times. The genes are TRBV7-9 and TRBJ2-3, with 13 bases aligning to TRBD2. V gave up 4 bases and J gave up 2 bases; unmatched junction bases: 12. The CDR3 spans 19 residues. CDR1 SEHNR and CDR2 FQNEAQ come from the germline V gene (reference sequence). In DNA form, the CDR3 reads TGTGCCAGCAGCTCCCTAGAGCCGGGACTAGCGGGACTCACAGATACGCAGTATTTT. Translation gives CASSSLEPGLAGLTDTQYF.

This clonotype has a count of ten or more. The CDR3 protein is CASSQVAGGQVVSGANVLTF. The CDR3 nucleotides read TGCGCCAGCAGCCAAGTAGCAGGGGGACAGGTGGTCTCTGGGGCCAACGTCCTGACTTTC. The gene calls are TRBV4-1 and TRBJ2-6, with 8 nucleotides matching TRBD1. Germline V CDR1 and CDR2: MGHRA, YSYEKL. V lost 1 base to trimming and J lost 0 bases; unmatched junction nucleotides: 11. The CDR3 runs to 20 residues.

The table lists this clonotype with many counts. V is TRBV5-1 and J is TRBJ1-1; TRBD1 is a possible D gene (6 bases). The CDR3 is made up of 13 amino acids. CDR1 SGHRS and CDR2 YFSETQ come from the germline V gene. The germline V and J ends were trimmed by 5 bases and 1 base, with 9 bases remaining between them. This CDR3 is CASRWDTNTEAFF. The CDR3 nucleotides read TGCGCCAGCAGGTGGGACACGAACACTGAAGCTTTCTTT.

The sample holds many counts of this clonotype. V usage is TRBV4-2 and J usage is TRBJ2-1; 10 positions agree with TRBD1. Losses at the gene ends were 0 bases for V and 7 bases for J; bases not matched to a gene: 9. The CDR3 runs to 17 residues. Per the germline V gene, CDR1 is LGHNA and CDR2 is YNFKEQ. CDR3 amino acids: CASSQDTTGGMGNEQFF. The CDR3 nucleotides are TGTGCCAGCAGCCAAGATACGACAGGGGGCATGGGGAATGAGCAGTTCTTC.